This T cell receptor beta chain was profiled in a study of blood T cell repertoires in COVID-19. About the research overall: Some COVID-19 samples were acute and others convalescent; all came from the United States, Italy and Spain. PBMCs, B-cell-depleted T cells, or T cells were the source of the cDNA or gDNA that made up the material.

V gave up 6 bases and J gave up 6 bases; unmatched junction bases: 3. There are 13 residues in the CDR3. The germline V gene encodes CDR1 SNHLY and CDR2 FYNNEI. In the authors' workflow: Researchers report that nucleated cell counts were estimated from reference gene primer amplification. The table came from immunoSEQ multiplex PCR; TCRdb's copy has only in-frame clones and leaves some out. V and J calls plus clone size are reproduced from that table; the DNA served to infer D and trimming. The data show some 220,000 clones, with around 83% seen just once and 9.7% held by the top ten. The chain joins TRBV2 to TRBJ1-5; 9 positions agree with TRBD1. The sequencing input was peripheral blood. The TCR originated in a man aged 45-65 years with active or convalescent COVID-19. The CDR3: CASSGQGPQPQHF. CDR3 DNA: TGTGCCAGCAGCGGACAGGGGCCTCAGCCCCAGCATTTT.